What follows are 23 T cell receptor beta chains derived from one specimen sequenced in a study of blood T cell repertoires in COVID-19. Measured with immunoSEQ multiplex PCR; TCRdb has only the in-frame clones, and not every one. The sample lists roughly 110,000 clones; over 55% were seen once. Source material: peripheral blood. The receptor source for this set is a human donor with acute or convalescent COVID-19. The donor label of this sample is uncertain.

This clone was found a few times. This CDR3 is CASSRGTLDGNTIYF. CDR3 sequence (DNA): TGTGCCAGCAGCCGCGGGACCTTAGATGGAAACACCATATATTTT. The J gene is TRBJ1-3, the V gene TRBV13; the D gene is possibly TRBD1 (5 bases). Trimming stripped 5 bases from V and 3 bases from J, with 14 bases between. Germline assignment: CDR1 PRHDT and CDR2 FYEKMQ (reference sequence). This CDR3 has 15 amino acids.

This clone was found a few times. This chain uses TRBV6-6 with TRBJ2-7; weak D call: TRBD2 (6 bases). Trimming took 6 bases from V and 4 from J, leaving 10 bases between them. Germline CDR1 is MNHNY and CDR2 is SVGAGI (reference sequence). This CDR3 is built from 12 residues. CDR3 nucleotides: TGTGCCAGCAGCCACGGGGGATACGAGCAGTACGTC. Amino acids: CASSHGGYEQYV.

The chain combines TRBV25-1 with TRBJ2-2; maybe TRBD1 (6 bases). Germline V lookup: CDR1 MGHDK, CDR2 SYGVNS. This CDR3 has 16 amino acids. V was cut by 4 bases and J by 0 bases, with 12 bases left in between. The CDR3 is CASSASGTPNTGELFF. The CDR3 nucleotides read TGTGCCAGCAGTGCCTCCGGGACACCGAACACCGGGGAGCTGTTTTTT. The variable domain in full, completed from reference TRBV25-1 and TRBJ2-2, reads EADIYQTPRYLVIGTGKKITLECSQTMGHDKMYWYQQDPGMELHLIHYSYGVNSTEKGDLSSESTVSRIRTEHFPLTLESARPSHTSQYLCASSASGTPNTGELFFGEGSRLTVL.

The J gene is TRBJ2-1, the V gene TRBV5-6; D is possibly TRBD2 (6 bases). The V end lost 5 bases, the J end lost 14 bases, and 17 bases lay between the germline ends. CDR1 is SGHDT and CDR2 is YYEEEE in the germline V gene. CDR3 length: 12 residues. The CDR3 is CASRGGLGLEFF. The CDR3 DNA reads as TGTGCCAGCAGGGGGGGATTGGGACTGGAGTTCTTC.

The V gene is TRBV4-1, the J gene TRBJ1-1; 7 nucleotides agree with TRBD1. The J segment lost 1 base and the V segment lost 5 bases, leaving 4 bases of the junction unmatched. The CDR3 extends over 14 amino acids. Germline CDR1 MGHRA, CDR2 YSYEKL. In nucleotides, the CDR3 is TGCGCCAGCAGCGACGGACAGGCGAACACTGAAGCTTTCTTT. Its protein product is CASSDGQANTEAFF.

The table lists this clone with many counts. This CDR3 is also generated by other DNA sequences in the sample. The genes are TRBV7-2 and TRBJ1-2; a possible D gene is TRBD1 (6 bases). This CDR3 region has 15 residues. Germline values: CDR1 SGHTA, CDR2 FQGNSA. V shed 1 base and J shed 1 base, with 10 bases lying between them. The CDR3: CASSLGSGVNYGYTF. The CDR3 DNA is TGTGCCAGCAGCTTAGGTTCAGGGGTTAACTATGGCTACACCTTC.

The CDR3 nucleotides are TGCGCCAGCAGCCCCGGACTCTACTCTGGGGCCAACGTCCTGACTTTC. Its translation is CASSPGLYSGANVLTF. The V gene is TRBV4-1, the J gene TRBJ2-6, with D maybe TRBD2 (5 bases). Germline V gene lookup returns CDR1 MGHRA and CDR2 YSYEKL. Trimming took off 4 bases at V and 0 bases at J, with 10 bases between the two ends. The CDR3 has 16 amino acids.

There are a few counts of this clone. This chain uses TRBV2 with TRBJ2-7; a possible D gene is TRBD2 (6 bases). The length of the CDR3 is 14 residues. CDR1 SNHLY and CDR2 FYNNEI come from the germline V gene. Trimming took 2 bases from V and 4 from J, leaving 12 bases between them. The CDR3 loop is CASSESEGTYEQYV. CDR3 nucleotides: TGTGCCAGCAGTGAAAGTGAGGGGACTTACGAGCAGTACGTC.

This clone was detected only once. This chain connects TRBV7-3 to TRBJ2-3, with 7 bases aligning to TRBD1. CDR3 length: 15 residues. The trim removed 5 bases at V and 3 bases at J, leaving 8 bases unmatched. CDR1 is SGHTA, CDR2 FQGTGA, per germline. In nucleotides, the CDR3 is TGTGCCAGCAGCCATACAGGGGCCTTGACAGATACGCAGTATTTT. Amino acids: CASSHTGALTDTQYF.

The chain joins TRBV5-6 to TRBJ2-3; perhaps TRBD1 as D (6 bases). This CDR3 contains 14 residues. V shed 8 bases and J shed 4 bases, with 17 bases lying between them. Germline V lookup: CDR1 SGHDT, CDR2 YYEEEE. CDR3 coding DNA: TGTGCCAGTACAGGGTATCTAGTGGCAGATACGCAGTATTTT. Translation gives CASTGYLVADTQYF.

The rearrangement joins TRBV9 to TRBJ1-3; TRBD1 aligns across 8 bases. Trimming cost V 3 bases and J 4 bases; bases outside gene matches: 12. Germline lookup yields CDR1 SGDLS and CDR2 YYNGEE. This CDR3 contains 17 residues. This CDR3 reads CASSAGTGHGPGNTIYF. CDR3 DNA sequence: TGTGCCAGCAGCGCAGGGACAGGCCATGGCCCCGGAAACACCATATATTTT.

The CDR3 region has the DNA TGTGCCAGCAGCTTAGCGGTGGGGGCTAACATTCAGTACTTC. It yields the protein CASSLAVGANIQYF. The genes are TRBV7-9 and TRBJ2-4; D possibly corresponds to TRBD1 (6 bases). This CDR3 is 14 amino acids long. Trimming cost V 0 bases and J 7 bases, with 10 bases left between them. Germline loops: CDR1 SEHNR, CDR2 FQNEAQ (reference sequence).

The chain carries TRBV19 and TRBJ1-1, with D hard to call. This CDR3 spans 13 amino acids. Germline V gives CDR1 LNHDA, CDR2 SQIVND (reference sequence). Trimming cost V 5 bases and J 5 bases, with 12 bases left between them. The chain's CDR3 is CASSQVGVTEAFF. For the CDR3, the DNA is TGTGCCAGTAGTCAGGTCGGGGTAACTGAAGCTTTCTTT.

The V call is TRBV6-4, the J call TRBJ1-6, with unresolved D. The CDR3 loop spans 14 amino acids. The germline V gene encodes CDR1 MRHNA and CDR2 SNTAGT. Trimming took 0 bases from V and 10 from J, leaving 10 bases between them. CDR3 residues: CASSDSYFGSPLHF. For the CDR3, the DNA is TGTGCCAGCAGTGACTCTTATTTTGGCTCACCCCTCCACTTT.

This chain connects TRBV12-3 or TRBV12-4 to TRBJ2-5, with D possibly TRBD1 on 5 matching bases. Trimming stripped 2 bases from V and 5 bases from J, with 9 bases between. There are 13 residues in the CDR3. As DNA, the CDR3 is TGTGCCAGCAGTTTAATCAGGGCGGAGACCCAGTACTTC. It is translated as CASSLIRAETQYF.

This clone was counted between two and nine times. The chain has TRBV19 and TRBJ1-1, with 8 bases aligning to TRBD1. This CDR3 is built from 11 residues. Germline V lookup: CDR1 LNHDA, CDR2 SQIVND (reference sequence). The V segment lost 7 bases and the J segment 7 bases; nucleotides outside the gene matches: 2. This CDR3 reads CASIGQGEAFF. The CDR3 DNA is TGTGCCAGTATTGGACAGGGTGAAGCTTTCTTT.

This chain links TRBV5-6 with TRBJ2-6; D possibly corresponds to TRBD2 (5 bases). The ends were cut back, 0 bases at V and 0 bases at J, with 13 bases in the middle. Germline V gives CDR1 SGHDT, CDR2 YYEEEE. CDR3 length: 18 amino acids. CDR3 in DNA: TGTGCCAGCAGCTTGGGCGGGCGACCATCCTCTGGGGCCAACGTCCTGACTTTC. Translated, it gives CASSLGGRPSSGANVLTF.

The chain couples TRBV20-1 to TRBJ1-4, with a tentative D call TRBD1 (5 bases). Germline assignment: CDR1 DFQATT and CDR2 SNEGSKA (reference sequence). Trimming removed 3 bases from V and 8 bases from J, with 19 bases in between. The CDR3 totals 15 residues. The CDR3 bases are TGCAGTGCTAGTCCCGGAGGGCAGGGTGTGGAAAAACTGTTTTTT. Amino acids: CSASPGGQGVEKLFF.

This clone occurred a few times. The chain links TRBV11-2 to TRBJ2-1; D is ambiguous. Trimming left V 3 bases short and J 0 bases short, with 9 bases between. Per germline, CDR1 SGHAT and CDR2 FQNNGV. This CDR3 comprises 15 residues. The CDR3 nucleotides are TGTGCCAGCAGCTTGGCCTACAGCTCCTACAATGAGCAGTTCTTC. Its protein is CASSLAYSSYNEQFF. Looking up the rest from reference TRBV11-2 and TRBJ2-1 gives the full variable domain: EAGVAQSPRYKIIEKRQSVAFWCNPISGHATLYWYQQILGQGPKLLIQFQNNGVVDDSQLPKDRFSAERLKGVDSTLKIQPAKLEDSAVYLCASSLAYSSYNEQFFGPGTRLTVL.

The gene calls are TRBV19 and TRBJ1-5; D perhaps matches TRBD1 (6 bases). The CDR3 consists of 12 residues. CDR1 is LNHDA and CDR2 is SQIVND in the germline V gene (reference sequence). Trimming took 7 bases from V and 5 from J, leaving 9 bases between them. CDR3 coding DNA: TGTGCCAGTACCCCAGGGGATCAGCCCCAGCATTTT. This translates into CASTPGDQPQHF.

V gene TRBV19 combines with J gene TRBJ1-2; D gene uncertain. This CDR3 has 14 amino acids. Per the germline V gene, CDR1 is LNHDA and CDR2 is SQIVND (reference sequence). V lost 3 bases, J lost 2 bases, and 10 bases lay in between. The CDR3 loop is CASSMTPRNYGYTF. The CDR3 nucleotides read TGTGCCAGTAGTATGACTCCGAGGAACTATGGCTACACCTTC.

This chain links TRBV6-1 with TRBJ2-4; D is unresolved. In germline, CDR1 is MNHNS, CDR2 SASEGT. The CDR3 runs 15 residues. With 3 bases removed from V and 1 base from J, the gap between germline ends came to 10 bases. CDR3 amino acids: CASSDNSAAKNIQYF. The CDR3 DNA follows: TGTGCCAGCAGTGACAACTCTGCGGCCAAAAACATTCAGTACTTC.

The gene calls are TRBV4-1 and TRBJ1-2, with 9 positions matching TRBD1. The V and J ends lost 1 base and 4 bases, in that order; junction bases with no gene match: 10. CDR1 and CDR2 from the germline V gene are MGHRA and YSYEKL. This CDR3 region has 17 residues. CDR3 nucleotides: TGCGCCAGCAGCCAAGGCCCGACAGGGGGAAGGGGCTATGGCTACACCTTC. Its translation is CASSQGPTGGRGYGYTF.